The rows below give T cell receptor beta chains drawn from one sample of a study of response to subunit inactivated influenza vaccine. From the RT-PCR reads, TCRdb called clonotypes with MiXCR, one entry per CDR3 protein. The data show 560,000 or so distinct CDR3 sequences, 7.5% to 8.5% seen once. The source material was PBMCs from blood, sampled less than 30 months after vaccination. These TCRs come from a man between 50 and 69 years old who received an inactivated influenza vaccine. Both conserved end residues are part of each CDR3. A D gene is named only where the DNA matches it firmly. Expanded clones get a size class; other rows say once, few or many, or leave the size out.

>TRBJ2-3|TRBV27|many|NA
TGTGCCAGCAGTTTTAACCCCAACCCGGGGGGCACAGATACGCAGTATTTT
CASSFNPNPGGTDTQYF
>TRBJ2-2|TRBV18|NA|TRBD2
TGTGCCAGCTCCTTGACTAGCCTTAACACCGGGGAGCTGTTTTTT
CASSLTSLNTGELFF
>TRBJ1-1|TRBV29-1|few|NA
TGCAGCGTTAGCGGACATGGGGGCACTGAAGCTTTCTTT
CSVSGHGGTEAFF
>TRBJ2-3|TRBV6-5|few|TRBD1
TGTGCCAGCAGTTACTCGGGACAGATCACAGATACGCAGTATTTT
CASSYSGQITDTQYF
>TRBJ2-1|TRBV10-3|few|TRBD1
TGTGCCATCAGTGGGGACAGGGGGCCCGATGAGCAGTTCTTC
CAISGDRGPDEQFF
>TRBJ1-2|TRBV4-3|many|NA
TGCGCCACTTCGCCGGGGACCGTCGGGGTCTATGGCTACACCTTC
CATSPGTVGVYGYTF
>TRBJ1-5|TRBV7-2|NA|NA
TGTGCCAGCAGCTTAGTTGGGGGCGCGGGTCAGCCCCAGCATTTT
CASSLVGGAGQPQHF
>TRBJ2-3|TRBV12-3/TRBV12-4|NA|TRBD2
TGTGCCAGCAGTCTTAATAGGACTAGCGGTAGCACAGATACGCAGTATTTT
CASSLNRTSGSTDTQYF
>TRBJ2-7|TRBV20-1|NA|NA
TGCAGTGCTCCCGGGCCCTACGACTACGAGCAGTACTTC
CSAPGPYDYEQYF
>TRBJ2-5|TRBV10-3|few|NA
TGTGCCATCAGTGAGCTCAGTAGTTCACCCCAGTACTTC
CAISELSSSPQYF
>TRBJ2-5|TRBV15|many|NA
TGTGCCACCAGCAGAGATATTGGGGGGCAAGAGACCCAGTACTTC
CATSRDIGGQETQYF
>TRBJ1-2|TRBV14|NA|NA
TGTGCCAGCAGCCAGGGAACAAGTGACTATGGCTACACCTTC
CASSQGTSDYGYTF
>TRBJ2-2|TRBV4-2|NA|TRBD2
TGTGCCAGCAGAAGACCGGGACTAGGAGGACCGAACACCGGGGAGCTGTTTTTT
CASRRPGLGGPNTGELFF
>TRBJ2-3|TRBV5-1|NA|NA
TGCGCCAGCAGCTTGGAAGGGGGACCCACAGATACGCAGTATTTT
CASSLEGGPTDTQYF
>TRBJ2-7|TRBV10-2|few|TRBD1
TGCGCCAGCGGGGACAGGACCACCTACGAGCAGTACTTC
CASGDRTTYEQYF
>TRBJ1-4|TRBV10-3|NA|TRBD1
TGTGCCATCAGTGAGCTTTTAGACAGGGGCCCTGACAAACTGTTTTTT
CAISELLDRGPDKLFF
>TRBJ2-5|TRBV29-1|many|NA
TGCAGCGCAAAGACACCGGCCAAAGAGACCCAGTACTTC
CSAKTPAKETQYF
>TRBJ2-7|TRBV6-2/TRBV6-3|many|NA
TGTGCCAGCAGTTCTTGGGAAGAGCAGTACTTC
CASSSWEEQYF
>TRBJ1-1|TRBV7-2|NA|TRBD1
TGTGCCAGCAGCCCGGACAGGAGCTCAACTGAAGCTTTCTTT
CASSPDRSSTEAFF
>TRBJ1-2|TRBV6-2/TRBV6-3|NA|NA
TGTGCCAGCAGTGGAATAACGACAGGCCTCTATGGCTACACCTTC
CASSGITTGLYGYTF